This passage covers 5 T cell receptor beta chains from one sample sequenced in a study of blood T cells in healthy people across ages. Together with a sample-barcoded 5' primer, a J-beta primer mix was included in a second PCR lasting about 6 to 11 cycles. TCRdb re-analysed the 5' RACE reads in MiXCR, keeping a single row per CDR3 protein. The sample records around 700,000 distinct CDR3 sequences, around a quarter being singletons. This sample also belongs to another study, concerning T cells of mothers and their children.

Material for sequencing was blood. These receptors were collected from a boy between 5 and 17 years old in good health.

This clonotype was picked up a small number of times. The chain couples TRBV29-1 to TRBJ1-2; a possible D gene is TRBD1 (5 bases). V was clipped by 2 bases and J by 3 bases, with 16 bases between them. Germline lookup yields CDR1 SQVTM and CDR2 ANQGSEA. This CDR3 region has 15 residues. As DNA, the CDR3 is TGCAGCGTTGAAATTTTTGTGGGGGACGACTATGGCTACACCTTC. It translates to CSVEIFVGDDYGYTF.

This clonotype was seen a few times. The V and J genes are TRBV3-1 and TRBJ1-5; D may be TRBD1 (6 bases). Germline V gene lookup returns CDR1 LGHDT and CDR2 YNNKEL (reference sequence). V was clipped by 1 base and J by 4 bases, with 8 bases between them. This CDR3 spans 14 amino acids. CDR3 amino acids: CASSQAQGNQPQHF. The CDR3 DNA reads as TGTGCCAGCAGCCAAGCACAGGGAAATCAGCCCCAGCATTTT.

The chain employs TRBV4-3 and TRBJ2-7; either TRBD1 or TRBD2 may fit D (6 bases each). Trimming left V 0 bases short and J 7 bases short, with 13 bases between. CDR1 and CDR2 (germline): LGHNA, YSLEER. The CDR3 is 14 residues long. CDR3 in amino acids: CASSQERGAGEQYF. As DNA, the CDR3 is TGCGCCAGCAGCCAAGAAAGGGGGGCAGGAGAGCAGTACTTC.

This clonotype was seen only a few times. This chain joins TRBV29-1 and TRBJ1-2, with 7 bases that match TRBD1. After removal of 0 bases from V and 8 bases from J, the junction contained 9 bases not matched to a gene. CDR1 is SQVTM and CDR2 is ANQGSEA in the germline V gene. This CDR3 contains 14 residues. CDR3 nucleotides: TGCAGCGTTGAAGAGCTGACAGGGAGGGAAGGCTACACCTTC. It codes for CSVEELTGREGYTF.

This clonotype was counted only a few times. The genes are TRBV6-2 or TRBV6-3 and TRBJ1-2; a possible D gene is TRBD1 (5 bases). V gave up 6 bases and J gave up 8 bases, with 16 bases separating them. Looked up from germline, CDR1 is MNHEY and CDR2 is SVGEGT. There are 13 residues in the CDR3. The CDR3 DNA reads TGTGCCAGCAGATCGCAGGGTGCGGAGGGCTACACCTTC. Translated, it gives CASRSQGAEGYTF.